The present entry profiles one TCR beta chain with its context. The source of the sample is a study of blood T cell repertoires in COVID-19. Study as a whole: Samples of COVID-19 (acute and convalescent) were obtained from the United States, Italy and Spain.

In the authors' methods: Amplification with reference gene primers provided the estimates of nucleated cell counts. Here immunoSEQ multiplex PCR was the method, and the copy in TCRdb shows in-frame clones only, minus some. The DNA was the basis for D and trimming; V, J and clone size are from that table. The sample includes around 150,000 clones, 84% of them seen just once. V was pared by 2 bases and J by 2 bases, with 15 bases between. CDR1 MDHEN and CDR2 SYDVKM come from the germline V gene. The CDR3 consists of 16 residues. The V call is TRBV28, the J call TRBJ1-2, with D unclear. The TCR comes from an elderly woman with acute or convalescent COVID-19. Material: peripheral blood. In DNA, the CDR3 is TGTGCCAGCAGTTTAAATCGGAGGCGGGGAAACTATGGCTACACCTTC. As protein: CASSLNRRRGNYGYTF.